The 10 T cell receptor beta chains below come from one sample, sequenced in a study of blood T cell repertoires in COVID-19. The data were produced by immunoSEQ multiplex PCR, yet TCRdb's version contains in-frame clones alone and is incomplete. Of 30,000 to 35,000 clones in the sample, approximately 85% were seen once. The sequencing sample was made of peripheral blood. The receptors here all came from a man older than 75 with active COVID-19.

This chain joins TRBV9 and TRBJ1-5; D not certain. The germline gives CDR1 SGDLS, CDR2 YYNGEE. Trimming shortened V by 5 bases and J by 0 bases, and 9 bases separated the two germline ends. This CDR3 has 14 residues. CDR3 in amino acids: CASSGDYSNQPQHF. CDR3 nucleotide sequence: TGTGCCAGCAGTGGCGACTATAGCAATCAGCCCCAGCATTTT.

This chain uses TRBV9 with TRBJ1-1; tentatively, D is TRBD1 (5 bases). The CDR3 loop spans 16 amino acids. V was trimmed by 1 base and J by 0 bases, leaving 13 bases between them. Germline V gives CDR1 SGDLS, CDR2 YYNGEE. This CDR3 is CASSVPGGGMNTEAFF. The CDR3, as DNA: TGTGCCAGCAGCGTACCCGGGGGAGGCATGAACACTGAAGCTTTCTTT.

V usage is TRBV5-1 and J usage is TRBJ2-1; 8 bases line up with TRBD2. Germline V gene data show CDR1 as SGHRS and CDR2 as YFSETQ. The junction had 7 bases not matched to a gene; V was cut back by 0 bases and J by 2 bases. The CDR3 extends over 17 amino acids. CDR3 in amino acids: CASSLVAGGAPYNEQFF. The CDR3 DNA sequence: TGCGCCAGCAGCTTGGTTGCCGGGGGGGCTCCCTACAATGAGCAGTTCTTC. The full variable domain, with the rest looked up from reference TRBV5-1 and TRBJ2-1, is KAGVTQTPRYLIKTRGQQVTLSCSPISGHRSVSWYQQTPGQGLQFLFEYFSETQRNKGNFPGRFSGRQFSNSRSEMNVSTLELGDSALYLCASSLVAGGAPYNEQFFGPGTRLTVL.

V gene TRBV27 combines with J gene TRBJ1-1, with 12 nucleotides matching TRBD1. Unmatched junction bases numbered 8, after V lost 5 bases and J lost 4 bases. The CDR3 spans 16 residues. Germline values: CDR1 MNHEY, CDR2 SMNVEV (reference sequence). CDR3: CASSPGTGGGGTEAFF. The DNA for the CDR3 is TGTGCCAGCAGTCCCGGGACAGGGGGCGGGGGCACTGAAGCTTTCTTT.

The chain joins TRBV19 to TRBJ1-6; TRBD1 might be the D (5 bases). The CDR3 spans 15 residues. Germline CDR1 and CDR2: LNHDA and SQIVND (reference sequence). Deletions cut 5 bases from V and 7 bases from J, with 15 bases between. The CDR3 bases are TGTGCCAGTAGTTCTACGGGGGGACTGAATTCACCCCTCCACTTT. Residues: CASSSTGGLNSPLHF. Based on the CDR3 plus reference TRBV19 and TRBJ1-6, the full variable domain is DGGITQSPKYLFRKEGQNVTLSCEQNLNHDAMYWYRQDPGQGLRLIYYSQIVNDFQKGDIAEGYSVSREKKESFPLTVTSAQKNPTAFYLCASSSTGGLNSPLHFGNGTRLTVT.

This clone was observed a few times. The rearrangement links TRBV6-5 to TRBJ2-3, with TRBD2 matching over 9 bases. CDR1 and CDR2 from the germline V gene are MNHEY and SVGAGI. This CDR3 contains 15 residues. V shed 2 bases, J shed 3 bases, and the junction held 3 bases outside the gene matches. The CDR3 DNA sequence: TGTGCCAGCAGTTACGGGACTAGCAGAACAGATACGCAGTATTTT. Translating it yields CASSYGTSRTDTQYF.

V and J are TRBV19 and TRBJ2-1; 8 bases line up with TRBD2. The V gene's germline CDR1 is LNHDA and CDR2 SQIVND (reference sequence). The J segment lost 7 bases and the V segment lost 7 bases, leaving 12 bases of the junction unmatched. The CDR3 loop spans 15 amino acids. The CDR3 reads CASTLPGLGRNEQFF. In DNA, the CDR3 is TGTGCCAGTACCTTGCCGGGACTAGGGAGGAATGAGCAGTTCTTC.

The chain carries TRBV27 and TRBJ1-6; perhaps TRBD1 as D (5 bases). The germline gives CDR1 MNHEY, CDR2 SMNVEV (reference sequence). Trimming left V 1 base short and J 6 bases short, with 10 bases between. This CDR3 region has 15 residues. The CDR3 is CASSLYQGGNSPLHF. The CDR3 bases are TGTGCCAGCAGTTTATATCAGGGAGGTAATTCACCCCTCCACTTT.

The CDR3 reads CASTRADTQYF. The CDR3 DNA reads TGTGCCAGCACCAGGGCAGATACGCAGTATTTT. The genes are TRBV27 and TRBJ2-3, with a weak D call TRBD1 (5 bases). The ends were cut back, 7 bases at V and 4 bases at J, with 6 bases in the middle. The germline V gene has CDR1 MNHEY and CDR2 SMNVEV (reference sequence). The CDR3 has 11 residues.

The chain joins TRBV5-1 to TRBJ2-3, with TRBD1 matching over 7 bases. Germline CDR1 and CDR2: SGHRS and YFSETQ. With 0 bases clipped from V and 3 bases from J, the junction kept 7 bases outside the gene matches. CDR3 length equals 16 residues. CDR3 amino acids: CASSLGATGRTDTQYF. The CDR3, as DNA: TGCGCCAGCAGCTTGGGTGCGACAGGGCGGACAGATACGCAGTATTTT.